The source of this TCR beta chain is a study of blood T cell repertoires in COVID-19. Study details: Donors in Cohort 3 who had recovered were those with two negative PCRs, healthcare professional clearance, or resolution of their symptoms. The samples span acute and convalescent COVID-19 from the United States, Italy and Spain.

Across about two dozen US areas, participants ranged in age from roughly 18 to 95 years. As originally analysed: Quantification of nucleated cells was approximated via reference gene primer amplification. Using immunoSEQ multiplex PCR, the repertoire was profiled, and TCRdb retains in-frame clones only, with some absent. That table furnishes V, J and clone size, whereas the DNA furnished D and trimming. The sample has over 110,000 clones; under 90% are singletons. The sequence derives from a man aged 50-60 years in a cohort exposed to, infected with or recovered from COVID-19 (not recorded which). Sequencing used PBMCs or T cells enriched from blood (not recorded which).

CDR3 residues: CATSTTISPYEQYF. CDR3 bases: TGTGCCACCAGCACCACTATCTCCCCCTACGAGCAGTACTTC. The V and J genes are TRBV24-1 and TRBJ2-7; no clear D. The ends were cut back, 7 bases at V and 2 bases at J, with 14 bases in the middle. CDR3 length equals 14 residues. CDR1 and CDR2 from the germline V gene are KGHDR and SFDVKD.